A selection of T cell receptor beta chains follows, all from one sample in a study of T-cell reconstitution after alpha-beta-depleted transplantation in children. TCRdb itself ran the PCR reads through MiXCR, one entry per CDR3 protein. The top ten hold 7% to 9.5% of the sample, which has 250,000 to 300,000 distinct CDR3 sequences, over 9% seen once. The source was PBMCs, collected before TCRalphabeta/CD19-depleted stem cell transplant. These TCRs come from a boy under three years old with acute myeloid leukemia, due to receive a stem cell transplant. The CDR3 runs from the conserved cysteine through the conserved F or W. Fields, in order: J gene, V gene, clone size, D gene, CDR3 DNA, CDR3 protein. A D gene is named only where the DNA matches it firmly. A row's size may be missing; if present it is once, few, many or a size class.

J gene: TRBJ2-5; V gene: TRBV6-2/TRBV6-3; clone size: many; D gene: .; CDR3 DNA: TGTGCCAGCAGTTCCTGGGGCAGGGCCGCGATGGAGACCCAGTACTTC; CDR3 protein: CASSSWGRAAMETQYF
J gene: TRBJ1-1; V gene: TRBV11-1; clone size: many; D gene: .; CDR3 DNA: TGTGCCAGCAGCTCCTTCCGTGACACTGAAGCTTTCTTT; CDR3 protein: CASSSFRDTEAFF
J gene: TRBJ2-6; V gene: TRBV7-2; clone size: .; D gene: .; CDR3 DNA: TGTGCCAGCAGCTTAAGAGGTAGCTCTGGGGCCAACGTCCTGACTTTC; CDR3 protein: CASSLRGSSGANVLTF
J gene: TRBJ1-1; V gene: TRBV29-1; clone size: many; D gene: TRBD1; CDR3 DNA: TGCAGCGTTACTGGACAGGGGGCGACTGAAGCTTTCTTT; CDR3 protein: CSVTGQGATEAFF
J gene: TRBJ2-7; V gene: TRBV7-9; clone size: .; D gene: TRBD1; CDR3 DNA: TGTGCCAGCAGCCGCTACCCGGACAGGGGGCTTAACGAGCAGTACTTC; CDR3 protein: CASSRYPDRGLNEQYF
J gene: TRBJ2-5; V gene: TRBV20-1; clone size: few; D gene: TRBD1; CDR3 DNA: TGCAGTGCTAGTGCACCGGGACAGCTTTACGGCGAGACCCAGTACTTC; CDR3 protein: CSASAPGQLYGETQYF
J gene: TRBJ2-3; V gene: TRBV28; clone size: many; D gene: TRBD2; CDR3 DNA: TGTGCCAGCAGTTTAAGACTAGCGGGAGGGGCAGATACGCAGTATTTT; CDR3 protein: CASSLRLAGGADTQYF
J gene: TRBJ1-2; V gene: TRBV10-3; clone size: .; D gene: .; CDR3 DNA: TGTGCCACCAAGACCATCGGGGCCGGGGAAGGCTACACCTTC; CDR3 protein: CATKTIGAGEGYTF
J gene: TRBJ1-6; V gene: TRBV6-5; clone size: many; D gene: TRBD1; CDR3 DNA: TGTGCCAGCACGACAGGGGTCAATTCACCCCTCCACTTT; CDR3 protein: CASTTGVNSPLHF
J gene: TRBJ1-6; V gene: TRBV7-2; clone size: many; D gene: .; CDR3 DNA: TGTGCCAGCAGTTTTTCGGGGAGAAATAATTCACCCCTCCACTTT; CDR3 protein: CASSFSGRNNSPLHF
J gene: TRBJ2-1; V gene: TRBV7-2; clone size: many; D gene: .; CDR3 DNA: TGTGCCAGCAGCCCTGCGGGACACCGCTACAATGAGCAGTTCTTC; CDR3 protein: CASSPAGHRYNEQFF
J gene: TRBJ1-2; V gene: TRBV18; clone size: few; D gene: TRBD1; CDR3 DNA: TGTGCCAGCTCTCCCATGCGAGACAGGGTTTTTCATCTATGGCTACAGGGGAGTGGCTACACCTTC; CDR3 protein: CASSPMRDRVFHLWLQGSGYTF
J gene: TRBJ2-7; V gene: TRBV10-3; clone size: many; D gene: TRBD2; CDR3 DNA: TGTGCCATCAGTGACACTAGCGGGGGGTTCTTAACCTACGAGCAGTACTTC; CDR3 protein: CAISDTSGGFLTYEQYF
J gene: TRBJ2-5; V gene: TRBV28; clone size: few; D gene: .; CDR3 DNA: TGTGCCAGCAGTTTATGGGGGGGAAAAGAGACCCAGTACTTC; CDR3 protein: CASSLWGGKETQYF
J gene: TRBJ2-3; V gene: TRBV4-3; clone size: once; D gene: .; CDR3 DNA: TGCGCCAGCAGCCAAGAGGGAAAGCGAGATACGCAGTATTTT; CDR3 protein: CASSQEGKRDTQYF
J gene: TRBJ2-5; V gene: TRBV19; clone size: .; D gene: .; CDR3 DNA: TGTGCCAGTAGTGGGCTGGGGAGGAGGGGAGAGACCCAGTACTTC; CDR3 protein: CASSGLGRRGETQYF
J gene: TRBJ1-5; V gene: TRBV28; clone size: few; D gene: TRBD1; CDR3 DNA: TGTGCCAGCAGTTTCATATCGGGGGGACAGCTCAGCAATCAGCCCCAGCATTTT; CDR3 protein: CASSFISGGQLSNQPQHF
J gene: TRBJ2-1; V gene: TRBV7-9; clone size: many; D gene: .; CDR3 DNA: TGTGCCAGCAGCTTAGAGCATGGCAATACGAATGAGCAGTTCTTC; CDR3 protein: CASSLEHGNTNEQFF
J gene: TRBJ2-7; V gene: TRBV3-1; clone size: many; D gene: .; CDR3 DNA: TGTGCCAGCAGCCAAGGGGGCGCGTTGGGCGAGCAGTACTTC; CDR3 protein: CASSQGGALGEQYF
J gene: TRBJ2-7; V gene: TRBV7-2; clone size: few; D gene: .; CDR3 DNA: TGTGCCAGCAGCTTACAGGGAAACGAGCAGTACTTC; CDR3 protein: CASSLQGNEQYF
J gene: TRBJ2-1; V gene: TRBV5-1; clone size: few; D gene: .; CDR3 DNA: TGCGCCAGCAGCTCGGACTACTACAATGAGCAGTTCTTC; CDR3 protein: CASSSDYYNEQFF
J gene: TRBJ2-7; V gene: TRBV24-1; clone size: many; D gene: TRBD1; CDR3 DNA: TGTGCCACCAGTGACCTACGACAGGGGAGCTCCTACGAGCAGTACTTC; CDR3 protein: CATSDLRQGSSYEQYF
J gene: TRBJ2-5; V gene: TRBV29-1; clone size: many; D gene: .; CDR3 DNA: TGCAGCGTTGATGGCAGAGGGGAGACCCAGTACTTC; CDR3 protein: CSVDGRGETQYF
J gene: TRBJ2-1; V gene: TRBV12-3/TRBV12-4; clone size: few; D gene: .; CDR3 DNA: TGTGCCAGCAGCCCCGGGACGGGGGAGTACAATGAGCAGTTCTTC; CDR3 protein: CASSPGTGEYNEQFF
J gene: TRBJ1-6; V gene: TRBV14; clone size: .; D gene: .; CDR3 DNA: TGTGCCAGCAGCCAAGAGGGGGGTTCACCCCTCCACTTT; CDR3 protein: CASSQEGGSPLHF
J gene: TRBJ2-5; V gene: TRBV20-1; clone size: many; D gene: .; CDR3 DNA: TGCAGTGCTAGCAGGGGTGAAGAGACCCAGTACTTC; CDR3 protein: CSASRGEETQYF
J gene: TRBJ2-2; V gene: TRBV7-2; clone size: many; D gene: .; CDR3 DNA: TGTGCCAGCAGCTTTCGGCTGCCCGGGGAGCTGTTTTTT; CDR3 protein: CASSFRLPGELFF
J gene: TRBJ1-5; V gene: TRBV28; clone size: many; D gene: .; CDR3 DNA: TGTGCCAGCAGCCCTTGGAGGGGCGATCAGCCCCAGCATTTT; CDR3 protein: CASSPWRGDQPQHF